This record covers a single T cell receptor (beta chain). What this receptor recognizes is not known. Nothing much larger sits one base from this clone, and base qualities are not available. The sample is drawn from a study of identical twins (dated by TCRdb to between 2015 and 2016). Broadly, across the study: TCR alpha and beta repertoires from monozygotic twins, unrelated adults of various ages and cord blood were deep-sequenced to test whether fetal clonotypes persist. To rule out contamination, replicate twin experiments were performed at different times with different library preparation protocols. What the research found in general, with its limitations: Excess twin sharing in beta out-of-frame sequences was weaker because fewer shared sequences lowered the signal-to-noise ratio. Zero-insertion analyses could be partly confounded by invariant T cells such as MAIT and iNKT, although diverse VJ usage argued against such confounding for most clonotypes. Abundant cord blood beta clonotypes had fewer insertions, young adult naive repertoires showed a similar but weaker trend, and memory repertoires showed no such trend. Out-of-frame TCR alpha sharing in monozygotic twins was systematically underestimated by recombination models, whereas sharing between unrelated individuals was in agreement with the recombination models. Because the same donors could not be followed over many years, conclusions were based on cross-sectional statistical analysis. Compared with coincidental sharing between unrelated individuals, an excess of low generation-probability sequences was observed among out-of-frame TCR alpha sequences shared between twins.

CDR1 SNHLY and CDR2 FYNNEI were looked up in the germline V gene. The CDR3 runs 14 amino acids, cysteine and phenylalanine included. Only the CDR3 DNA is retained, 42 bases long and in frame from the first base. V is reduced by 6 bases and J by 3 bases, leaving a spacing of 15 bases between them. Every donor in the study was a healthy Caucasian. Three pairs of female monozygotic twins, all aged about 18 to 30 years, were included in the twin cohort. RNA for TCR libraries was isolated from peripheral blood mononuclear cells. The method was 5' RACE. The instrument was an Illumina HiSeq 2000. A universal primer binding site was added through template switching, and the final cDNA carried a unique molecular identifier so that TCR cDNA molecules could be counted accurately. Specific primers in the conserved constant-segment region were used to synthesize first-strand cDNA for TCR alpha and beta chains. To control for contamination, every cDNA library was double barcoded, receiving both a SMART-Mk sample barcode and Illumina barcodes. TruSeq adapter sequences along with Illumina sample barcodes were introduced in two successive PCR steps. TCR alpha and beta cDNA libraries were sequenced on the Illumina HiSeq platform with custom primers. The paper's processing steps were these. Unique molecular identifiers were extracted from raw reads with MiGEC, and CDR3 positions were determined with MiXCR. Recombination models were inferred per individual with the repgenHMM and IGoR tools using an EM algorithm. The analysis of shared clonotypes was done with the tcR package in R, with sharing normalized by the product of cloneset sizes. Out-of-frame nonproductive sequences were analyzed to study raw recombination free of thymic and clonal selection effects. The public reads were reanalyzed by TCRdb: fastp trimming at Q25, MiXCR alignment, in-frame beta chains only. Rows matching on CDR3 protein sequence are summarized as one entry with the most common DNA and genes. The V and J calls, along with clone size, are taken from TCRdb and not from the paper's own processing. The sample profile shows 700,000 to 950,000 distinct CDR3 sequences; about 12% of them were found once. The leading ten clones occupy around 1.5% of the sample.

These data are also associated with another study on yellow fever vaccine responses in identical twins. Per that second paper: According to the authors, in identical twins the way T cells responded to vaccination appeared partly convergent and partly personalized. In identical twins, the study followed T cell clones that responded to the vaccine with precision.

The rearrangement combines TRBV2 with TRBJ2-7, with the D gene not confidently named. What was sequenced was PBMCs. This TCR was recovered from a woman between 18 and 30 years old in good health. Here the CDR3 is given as CASSTTSKSYEQYF. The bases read TGTGCCAGCAGCACTACCTCCAAGAGCTACGAGCAGTACTTC.